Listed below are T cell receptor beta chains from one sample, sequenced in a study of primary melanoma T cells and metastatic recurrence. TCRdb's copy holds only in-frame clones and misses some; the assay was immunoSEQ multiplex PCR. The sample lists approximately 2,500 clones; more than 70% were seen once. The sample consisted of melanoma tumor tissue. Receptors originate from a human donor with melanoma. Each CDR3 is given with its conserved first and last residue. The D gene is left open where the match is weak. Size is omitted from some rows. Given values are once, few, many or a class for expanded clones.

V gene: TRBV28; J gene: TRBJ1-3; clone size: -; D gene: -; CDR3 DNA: TGTGCCAGCAGCCCGGAACTCCAAGACGGTGGAAACACCATATATTTT; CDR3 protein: CASSPELQDGGNTIYF
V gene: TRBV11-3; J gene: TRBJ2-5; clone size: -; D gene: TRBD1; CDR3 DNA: TGTGCTAGCAGCTTAGTAGGGACAGGGAAAGAGACCCAGTACTTC; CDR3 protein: CASSLVGTGKETQYF
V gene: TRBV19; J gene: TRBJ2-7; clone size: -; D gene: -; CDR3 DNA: TGTGCCAGTAGTATCCGGGACGAGCAGTACTTC; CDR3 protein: CASSIRDEQYF
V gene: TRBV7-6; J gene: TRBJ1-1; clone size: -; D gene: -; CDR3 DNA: TGTGCCAGCAGCTTAGTTCTGGGGGCGTCGCGCACTGAAGCTTTCTTT; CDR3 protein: CASSLVLGASRTEAFF
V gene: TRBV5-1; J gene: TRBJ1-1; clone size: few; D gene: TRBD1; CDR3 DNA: TGCGCCAGCAGCCCCGAACCGGGACAGGGAGCTGAAGCTTTCTTT; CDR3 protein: CASSPEPGQGAEAFF
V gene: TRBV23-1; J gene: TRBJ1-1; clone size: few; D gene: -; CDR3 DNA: TGCGCCAGCAGCTTGGAAACAGGGTCCCCGGCTTTCTTT; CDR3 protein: CASSLETGSPAFF
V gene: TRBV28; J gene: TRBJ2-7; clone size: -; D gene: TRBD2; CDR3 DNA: TGTGCCAGCAGTTTAGCACTAGCGGGACTTTCCTACGAGCAGTACTTC; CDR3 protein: CASSLALAGLSYEQYF
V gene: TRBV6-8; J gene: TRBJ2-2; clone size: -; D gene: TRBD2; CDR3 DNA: TGTGCCAGCAGTGGCGGGAGGTGGACCGGGGAGCTGTTTTTT; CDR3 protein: CASSGGRWTGELFF
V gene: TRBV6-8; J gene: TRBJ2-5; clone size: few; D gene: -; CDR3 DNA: TGTGCCAGCAGTTACTCGACCGGGGGCGCATGGGAGACCCAGTACTTC; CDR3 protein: CASSYSTGGAWETQYF
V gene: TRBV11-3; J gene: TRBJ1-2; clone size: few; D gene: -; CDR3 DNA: TGTGCCAGCAGTCCTGGGGGTTTTAACTATGGCTACACCTTC; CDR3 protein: CASSPGGFNYGYTF
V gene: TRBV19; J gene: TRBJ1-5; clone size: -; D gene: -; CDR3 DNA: TGTGCCAGTAAGGGGCAGGATAATCAGCCCCAGCATTTT; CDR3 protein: CASKGQDNQPQHF
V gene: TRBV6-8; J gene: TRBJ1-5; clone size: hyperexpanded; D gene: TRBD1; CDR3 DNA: TGTGCCAGCAGTCAGGGGGGGGGTCAGCCCCAGCATTTT; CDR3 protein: CASSQGGGQPQHF
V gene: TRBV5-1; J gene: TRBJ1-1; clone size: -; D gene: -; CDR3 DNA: TGCGCCAGCAGCTTGGAGGCAGGGACGAGTGAAGCTTTCTTT; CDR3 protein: CASSLEAGTSEAFF
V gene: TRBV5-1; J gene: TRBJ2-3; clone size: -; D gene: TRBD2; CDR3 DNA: TGCGCCAGCAGCTCGGGGACTACCACAGATACGCAGTATTTT; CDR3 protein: CASSSGTTTDTQYF
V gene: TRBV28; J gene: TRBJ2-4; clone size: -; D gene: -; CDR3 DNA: TGTGCCAGCAGTCTCGTGACACCAGCCAAAAACATTCAGTACTTC; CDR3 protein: CASSLVTPAKNIQYF
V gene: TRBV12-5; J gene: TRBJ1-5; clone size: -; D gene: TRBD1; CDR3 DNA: TGTGCCAGCACTCCCAGGGGGCAAAGCAATCAGCCCCAGCATTTT; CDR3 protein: CASTPRGQSNQPQHF
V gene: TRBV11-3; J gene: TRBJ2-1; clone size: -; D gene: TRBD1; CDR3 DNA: TGTGCCAGCAGTCGGAGACAGGGGAGCTCCTACAATGAGCAGTTCTTC; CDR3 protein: CASSRRQGSSYNEQFF
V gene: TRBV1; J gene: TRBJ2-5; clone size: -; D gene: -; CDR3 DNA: TGCGCCAGCAGCCAAGACTCAGGCTTCCAAGAGACCCAGTACTTC; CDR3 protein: CASSQDSGFQETQYF
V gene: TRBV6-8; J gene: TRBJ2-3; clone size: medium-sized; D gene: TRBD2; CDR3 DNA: TGTGCCAGCTCAACTAGCGGCCAGAGCACAGATACGCAGTATTTT; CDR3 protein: CASSTSGQSTDTQYF
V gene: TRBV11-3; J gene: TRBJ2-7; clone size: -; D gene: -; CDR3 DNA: TGTGCCAGCAGCCTTCCTGGAGGGCCTTACGAGCAGTACTTC; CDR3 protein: CASSLPGGPYEQYF
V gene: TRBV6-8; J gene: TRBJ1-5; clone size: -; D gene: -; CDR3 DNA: TGTGCCAGCAGTTACGGAGGAGGGAGCGGTCCTGCCCAGCATTTT; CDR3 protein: CASSYGGGSGPAQHF
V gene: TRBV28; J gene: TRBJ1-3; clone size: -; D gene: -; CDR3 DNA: TGTGCCAGCAGCCTTACTCGGGCTTCGGGTTCTGGAAACACCATATATTTT; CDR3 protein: CASSLTRASGSGNTIYF
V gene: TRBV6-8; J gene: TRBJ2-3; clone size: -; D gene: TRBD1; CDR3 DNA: TGTGCCAGCGCACCCCAGACAGGGGCCACAGATACGCAGTATTTT; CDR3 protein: CASAPQTGATDTQYF
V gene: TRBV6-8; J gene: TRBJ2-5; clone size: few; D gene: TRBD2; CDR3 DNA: TGTGCCAGCAGTTACTCTTCGACTAGCGGGGGGGAAGAGACCCAGTACTTC; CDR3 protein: CASSYSSTSGGEETQYF
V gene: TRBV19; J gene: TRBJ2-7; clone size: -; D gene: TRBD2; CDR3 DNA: TGTGCCAGTAAGGTTAGCGGGAGCTCCTACGAGCAGTACTTC; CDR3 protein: CASKVSGSSYEQYF
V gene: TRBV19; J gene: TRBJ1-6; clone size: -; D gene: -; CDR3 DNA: TGTGCCAGTAGTTCTTACAGGGCCGGTAATTCACCCCTCCACTTT; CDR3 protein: CASSSYRAGNSPLHF
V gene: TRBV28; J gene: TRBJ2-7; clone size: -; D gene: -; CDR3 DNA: TGTGCCAGCAGTCAACAAATAAACCCGACTCCCGACGAGCAGTACTTC; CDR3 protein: CASSQQINPTPDEQYF
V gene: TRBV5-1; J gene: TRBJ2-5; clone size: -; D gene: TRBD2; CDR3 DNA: TGCGCCAGCAGCTTGGCCCCAGCGGGAACGGCAGAGACCCAGTACTTC; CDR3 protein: CASSLAPAGTAETQYF